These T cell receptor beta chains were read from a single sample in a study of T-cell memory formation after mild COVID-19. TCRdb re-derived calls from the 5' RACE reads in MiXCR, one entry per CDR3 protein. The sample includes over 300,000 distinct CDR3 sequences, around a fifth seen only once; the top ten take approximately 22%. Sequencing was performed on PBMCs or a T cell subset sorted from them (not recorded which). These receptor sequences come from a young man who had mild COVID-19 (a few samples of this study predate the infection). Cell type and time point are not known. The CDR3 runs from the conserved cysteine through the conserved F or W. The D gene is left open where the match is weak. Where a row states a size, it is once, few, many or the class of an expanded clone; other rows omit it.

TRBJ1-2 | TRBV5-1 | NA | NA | CASSLERTYGYTF | TGCGCCAGCAGCTTGGAACGTACCTATGGCTACACCTTC
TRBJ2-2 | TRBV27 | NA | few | CASSLVTGYGELFF | TGTGCCAGCAGTTTGGTAACAGGGTACGGGGAGCTGTTTTTT
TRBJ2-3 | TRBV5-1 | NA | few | CASSLVQGLGRSYTDTQYF | TGCGCCAGCAGCTTGGTTCAGGGTCTCGGTCGCTCATACACAGATACGCAGTATTTT
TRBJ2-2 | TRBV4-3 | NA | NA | CASSQDTRGGNTGELFF | TGCGCCAGCAGCCAAGATACGAGGGGGGGGAACACCGGGGAGCTGTTTTTT
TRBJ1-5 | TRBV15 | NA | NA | CATSRDLSSATTNQPQHF | TGTGCCACCAGCAGAGATCTTTCGAGTGCCACCACCAACCAGCCCCAGCATTTT
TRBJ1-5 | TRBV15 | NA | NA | CATSREFRGANQPQHF | TGTGCCACCAGCAGAGAGTTTAGGGGCGCCAATCAGCCCCAGCATTTT
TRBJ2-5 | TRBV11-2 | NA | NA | CASSLEAGPNQETQYF | TGTGCCAGCAGCTTAGAGGCGGGCCCAAACCAAGAGACCCAGTACTTC
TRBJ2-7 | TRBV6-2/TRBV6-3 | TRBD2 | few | CASTSPFKSGGNYEQYF | TGTGCCAGCACGTCGCCCTTCAAAAGCGGGGGTAACTACGAGCAGTACTTC
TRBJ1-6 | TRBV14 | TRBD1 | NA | CASRKTGSRSPLHF | TGTGCCAGCAGGAAGACAGGGTCCAGATCACCCCTCCACTTT
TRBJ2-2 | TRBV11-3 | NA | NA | CASSLSRGTGELFF | TGTGCCAGCAGCTTAAGCCGGGGTACCGGGGAGCTGTTTTTT
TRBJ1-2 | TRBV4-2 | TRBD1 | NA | CASSQGDRQGAGGYTF | TGTGCCAGCAGCCAAGGAGATCGGCAGGGGGCAGGCGGCTACACCTTC
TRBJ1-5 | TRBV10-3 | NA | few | CAISESVARENQPQHF | TGTGCCATCAGTGAGTCGGTGGCAAGGGAAAATCAGCCCCAGCATTTT
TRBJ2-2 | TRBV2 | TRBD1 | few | CASGTDTGELFF | TGTGCCAGCGGGACAGACACCGGGGAGCTGTTTTTT
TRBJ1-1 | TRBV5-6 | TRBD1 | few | CASSLRRDRNFRRNTEAFF | TGTGCCAGCAGCCTACGACGGGACAGGAATTTTCGCCGGAACACTGAAGCTTTCTTT
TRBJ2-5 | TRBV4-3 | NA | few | CASSQDTRLQETQYF | TGCGCCAGCAGCCAAGATACCAGACTCCAAGAGACCCAGTACTTC
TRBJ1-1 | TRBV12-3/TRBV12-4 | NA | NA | CASSFEGGRTEAFF | TGTGCCAGCAGTTTTGAGGGGGGGCGGACTGAAGCTTTCTTT
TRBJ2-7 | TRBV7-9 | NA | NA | CASSLLLDADF | TGTGCCAGCAGCTTACTCCTGGACGCAGACTTC
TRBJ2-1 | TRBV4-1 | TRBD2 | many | CASSQVSSGGGNEQFF | TGCGCCAGCAGCCAAGTGTCGAGCGGGGGAGGCAATGAGCAGTTCTTC
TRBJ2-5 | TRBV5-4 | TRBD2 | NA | CASSYGGAEETQYF | TGTGCCAGCAGCTACGGGGGGGCAGAGGAGACCCAGTACTTC
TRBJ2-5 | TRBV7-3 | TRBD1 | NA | CASSPGGTHRGRETQYF | TGTGCCAGCAGCCCCGGGGGGACTCACAGGGGGCGAGAGACCCAGTACTTC
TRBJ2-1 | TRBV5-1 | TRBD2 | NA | CASSSLAGGQNEQFF | TGCGCCAGCAGCTCCCTAGCGGGGGGGCAGAATGAGCAGTTCTTC
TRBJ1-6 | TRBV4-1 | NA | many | CASSHGSSYNSPLHF | TGCGCCAGCAGCCACGGGAGCTCCTATAATTCACCCCTCCACTTT
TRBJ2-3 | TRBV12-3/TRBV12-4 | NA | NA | CASSRPTLPTDTQYF | TGTGCCAGCAGCCGTCCCACACTACCCACAGATACGCAGTATTTT
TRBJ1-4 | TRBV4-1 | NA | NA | CASSQQELIGAGANEKLFF | TGCGCCAGCAGCCAACAGGAACTTATCGGGGCAGGGGCTAATGAAAAACTGTTTTTT
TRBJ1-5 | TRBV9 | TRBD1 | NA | CASSQTGLSHQPQHF | TGTGCCAGCAGTCAGACAGGGTTGAGTCATCAGCCCCAGCATTTT
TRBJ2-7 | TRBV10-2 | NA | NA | CATLPTGGEYEQYF | TGCGCCACCCTCCCAACCGGGGGCGAATACGAGCAGTACTTC
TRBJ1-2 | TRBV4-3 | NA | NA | CASSQEPGVRDGYTF | TGCGCCAGCAGCCAAGAGCCAGGGGTTCGCGATGGCTACACCTTC
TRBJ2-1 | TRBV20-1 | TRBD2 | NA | CSARGPGLGIYEQFF | TGCAGTGCTAGAGGCCCGGGACTAGGAATTTATGAGCAGTTCTTC
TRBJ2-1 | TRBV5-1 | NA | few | CASSFSRIAGEQFF | TGCGCCAGCAGCTTCAGCCGGATAGCCGGTGAGCAGTTCTTC
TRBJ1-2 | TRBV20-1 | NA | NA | CSARPDYGYTF | TGCAGTGCTAGGCCCGACTATGGCTACACCTTC
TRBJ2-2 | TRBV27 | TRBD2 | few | CASRPRLAGMRSRQSGELFF | TGTGCCAGCCGACCCCGACTAGCGGGTATGAGAAGCCGCCAATCCGGGGAGCTGTTTTTT
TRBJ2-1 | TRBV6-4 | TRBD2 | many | CASSDSPSGGADEQFF | TGTGCCAGCAGTGACTCTCCTAGCGGGGGGGCCGATGAGCAGTTCTTC
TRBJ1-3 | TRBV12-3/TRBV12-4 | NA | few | CASSLRPGAIYF | TGTGCCAGCAGCCTCCGCCCAGGTGCTATATATTTT
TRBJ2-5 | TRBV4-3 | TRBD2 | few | CASSHSGTSLLRETQYF | TGCGCCAGCAGCCACTCCGGGACTAGCCTATTAAGGGAGACCCAGTACTTC
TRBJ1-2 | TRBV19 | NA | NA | CASSIFGWAQNYGYTF | TGTGCCAGTAGTATATTCGGGTGGGCACAAAACTATGGCTACACCTTC
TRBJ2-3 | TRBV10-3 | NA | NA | CAISEGGLADTQYF | TGTGCCATCAGTGAGGGGGGCCTGGCAGATACGCAGTATTTT
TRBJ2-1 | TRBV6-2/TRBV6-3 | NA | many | CASSYSVGGELYNEQFF | TGTGCCAGCAGTTACTCAGTCGGGGGCGAACTTTACAATGAGCAGTTCTTC
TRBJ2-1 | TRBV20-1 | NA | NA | CSASRDTYNEQFF | TGCAGTGCTAGCCGGGATACCTACAATGAGCAGTTCTTC
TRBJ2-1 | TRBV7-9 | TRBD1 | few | CASSLAEDRSSEQFF | TGTGCCAGCAGCTTAGCGGAGGACAGGTCATCTGAGCAGTTCTTC
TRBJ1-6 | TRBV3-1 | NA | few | CASSQTGTIVSPLHF | TGTGCCAGCAGCCAAACCGGGACAATAGTGTCACCCCTCCACTTT
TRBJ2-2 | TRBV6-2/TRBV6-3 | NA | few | CASERVGWTGELFF | TGTGCCAGTGAAAGAGTCGGGTGGACCGGGGAGCTGTTTTTT
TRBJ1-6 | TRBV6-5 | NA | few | CASSYQTTVASSPLHF | TGTGCCAGCAGTTACCAAACGACAGTGGCAAGTTCACCCCTCCACTTT
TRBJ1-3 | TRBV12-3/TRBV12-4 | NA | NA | CASSRGLVFSGNTIYF | TGTGCCAGCAGTCGCGGGCTGGTGTTCTCTGGAAACACCATATATTTT
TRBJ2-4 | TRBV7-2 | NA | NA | CASSQGANIQYF | TGTGCCAGCAGTCAGGGTGCCAACATTCAGTACTTC
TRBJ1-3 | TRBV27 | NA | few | CASSSFSGNTIYF | TGTGCCAGCAGTTCGTTCTCTGGAAACACCATATATTTT
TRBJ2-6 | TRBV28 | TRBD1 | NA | CASSWGQGNSGANVLTF | TGTGCCAGCAGCTGGGGACAGGGCAACTCTGGGGCCAACGTCCTGACTTTC
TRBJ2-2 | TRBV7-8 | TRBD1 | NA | CASSPTPGQGFAGELFF | TGTGCCAGCAGCCCTACTCCGGGACAGGGGTTCGCCGGGGAGCTGTTTTTT
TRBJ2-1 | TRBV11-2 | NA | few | CASSLFGGDNEQFF | TGTGCCAGCAGCTTATTTGGGGGCGACAATGAGCAGTTCTTC
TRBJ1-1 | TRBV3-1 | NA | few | CASSQEGGGAFF | TGTGCCAGCAGCCAAGAAGGAGGGGGAGCTTTCTTT
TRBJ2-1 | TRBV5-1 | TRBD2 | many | CASTSTSGGAEQFF | TGCGCCAGCACTTCGACTAGCGGGGGGGCTGAGCAGTTCTTC
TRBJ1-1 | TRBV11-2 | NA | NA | CASSLVGGRAFF | TGTGCCAGCAGCTTAGTTGGGGGCAGGGCTTTCTTT
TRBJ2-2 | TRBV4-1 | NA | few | CASSRTRELGTNTGELFF | TGCGCCAGCAGCCGGACCCGGGAATTGGGTACGAACACCGGGGAGCTGTTTTTT
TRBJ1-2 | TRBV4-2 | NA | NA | CASSLANSGGGYTF | TGTGCCAGCAGCCTAGCCAATTCGGGGGGTGGCTACACCTTC
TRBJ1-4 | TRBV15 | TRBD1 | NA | CATSRPDRGYEKLFF | TGTGCCACCAGCAGACCTGACAGGGGTTACGAAAAACTGTTTTTT
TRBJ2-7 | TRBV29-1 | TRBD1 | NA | CSVEDRQGMSQQYF | TGCAGCGTTGAAGATCGACAGGGGATGTCACAGCAGTACTTC
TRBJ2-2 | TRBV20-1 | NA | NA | CSARGLTGELFF | TGCAGTGCTAGAGGTCTCACCGGGGAGCTGTTTTTT
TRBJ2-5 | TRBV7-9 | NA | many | CASSLAGAILQETQYF | TGTGCCAGCAGCTTAGCGGGGGCCATCCTCCAAGAGACCCAGTACTTC